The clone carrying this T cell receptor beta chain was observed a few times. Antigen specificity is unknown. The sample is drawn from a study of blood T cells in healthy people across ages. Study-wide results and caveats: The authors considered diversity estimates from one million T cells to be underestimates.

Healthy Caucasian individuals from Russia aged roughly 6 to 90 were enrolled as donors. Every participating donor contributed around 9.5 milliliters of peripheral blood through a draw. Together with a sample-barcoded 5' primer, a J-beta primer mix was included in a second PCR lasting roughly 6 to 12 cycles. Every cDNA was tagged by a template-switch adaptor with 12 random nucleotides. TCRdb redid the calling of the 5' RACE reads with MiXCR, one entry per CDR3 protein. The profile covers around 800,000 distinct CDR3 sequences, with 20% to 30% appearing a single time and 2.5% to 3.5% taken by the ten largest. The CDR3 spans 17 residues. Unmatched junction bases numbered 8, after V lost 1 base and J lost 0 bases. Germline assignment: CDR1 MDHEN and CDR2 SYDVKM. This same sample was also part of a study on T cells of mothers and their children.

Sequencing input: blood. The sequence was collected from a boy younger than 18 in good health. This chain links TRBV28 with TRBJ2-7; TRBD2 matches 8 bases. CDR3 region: CASSLSRGAASSYEQYF. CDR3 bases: TGTGCCAGCAGTTTATCGCGGGGGGCGGCAAGCTCCTACGAGCAGTACTTC. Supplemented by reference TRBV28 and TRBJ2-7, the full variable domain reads DVKVTQSSRYLVKRTGEKVFLECVQDMDHENMFWYRQDPGLGLRLIYFSYDVKMKEKGDIPEGYSVSREKKERFSLILESASTNQTSMYLCASSLSRGAASSYEQYFGPGTRLTVT.